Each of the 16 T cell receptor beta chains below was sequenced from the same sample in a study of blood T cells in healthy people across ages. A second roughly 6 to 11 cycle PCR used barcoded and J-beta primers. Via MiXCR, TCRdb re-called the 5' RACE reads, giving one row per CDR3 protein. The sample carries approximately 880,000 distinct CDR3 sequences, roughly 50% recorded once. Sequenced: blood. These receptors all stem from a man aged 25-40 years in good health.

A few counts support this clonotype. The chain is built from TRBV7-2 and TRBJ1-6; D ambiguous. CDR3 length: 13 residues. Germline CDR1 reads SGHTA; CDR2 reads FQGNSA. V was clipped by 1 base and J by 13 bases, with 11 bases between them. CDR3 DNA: TGTGCCAGCAGCTTAGGAGGCAGTGAGCCCCTCCACTTT. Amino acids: CASSLGGSEPLHF.

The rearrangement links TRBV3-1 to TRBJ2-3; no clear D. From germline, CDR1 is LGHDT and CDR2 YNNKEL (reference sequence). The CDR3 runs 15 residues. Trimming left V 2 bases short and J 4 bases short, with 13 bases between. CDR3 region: CASSQLGSVSDTQYF. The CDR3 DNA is TGTGCCAGCAGCCAACTGGGGTCAGTTTCAGATACGCAGTATTTT.

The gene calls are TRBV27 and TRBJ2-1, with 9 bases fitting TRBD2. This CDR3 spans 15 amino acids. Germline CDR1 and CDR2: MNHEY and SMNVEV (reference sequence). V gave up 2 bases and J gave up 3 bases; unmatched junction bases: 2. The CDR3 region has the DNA TGTGCCAGCAGTTTACTAGCGGGGTACTACAATGAGCAGTTCTTC. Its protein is CASSLLAGYYNEQFF.

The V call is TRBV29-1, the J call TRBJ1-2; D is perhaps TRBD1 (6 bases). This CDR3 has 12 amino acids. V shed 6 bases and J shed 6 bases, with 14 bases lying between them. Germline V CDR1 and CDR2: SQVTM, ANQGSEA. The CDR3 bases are TGCAGCGTCCAGCGGGGGCTGGATGGCTACACCTTC. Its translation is CSVQRGLDGYTF.

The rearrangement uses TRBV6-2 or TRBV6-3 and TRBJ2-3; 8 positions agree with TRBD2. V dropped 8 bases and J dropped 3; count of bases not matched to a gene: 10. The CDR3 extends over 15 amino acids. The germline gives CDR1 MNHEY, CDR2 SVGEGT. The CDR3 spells CASSRAGGETDTQYF. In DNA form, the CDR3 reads TGTGCCAGCTCCCGAGCCGGGGGGGAGACAGATACGCAGTATTTT.

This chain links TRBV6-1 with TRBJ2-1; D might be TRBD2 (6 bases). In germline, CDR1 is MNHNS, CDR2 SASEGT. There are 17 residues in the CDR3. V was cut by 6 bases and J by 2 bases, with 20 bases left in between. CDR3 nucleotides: TGTGCCAGCAGACCCGGGACTGGGGGGTACACCTACAATGAGCAGTTCTTC. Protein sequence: CASRPGTGGYTYNEQFF.

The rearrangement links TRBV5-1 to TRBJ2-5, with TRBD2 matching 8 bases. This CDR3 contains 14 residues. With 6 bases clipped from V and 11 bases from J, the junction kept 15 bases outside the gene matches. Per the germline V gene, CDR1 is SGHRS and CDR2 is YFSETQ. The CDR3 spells CASTTAGAYNEQYF. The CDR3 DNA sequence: TGCGCCAGCACCACAGCGGGGGCCTACAATGAGCAGTACTTC.

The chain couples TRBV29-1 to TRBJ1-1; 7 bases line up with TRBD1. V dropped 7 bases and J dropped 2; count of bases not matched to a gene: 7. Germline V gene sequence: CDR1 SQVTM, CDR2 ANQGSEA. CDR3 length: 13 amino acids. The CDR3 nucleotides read TGCAGCGGTAGACAGGGAGACAACACTGAAGCTTTCTTT. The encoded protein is CSGRQGDNTEAFF.

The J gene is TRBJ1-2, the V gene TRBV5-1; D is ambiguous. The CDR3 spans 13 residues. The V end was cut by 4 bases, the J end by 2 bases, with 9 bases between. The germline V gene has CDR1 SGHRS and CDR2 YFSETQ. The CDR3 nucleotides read TGCGCCAGCAGCATGGACGGGAACTATGGCTACACCTTC. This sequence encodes CASSMDGNYGYTF. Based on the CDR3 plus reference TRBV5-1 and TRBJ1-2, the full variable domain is KAGVTQTPRYLIKTRGQQVTLSCSPISGHRSVSWYQQTPGQGLQFLFEYFSETQRNKGNFPGRFSGRQFSNSRSEMNVSTLELGDSALYLCASSMDGNYGYTFGSGTRLTVV.

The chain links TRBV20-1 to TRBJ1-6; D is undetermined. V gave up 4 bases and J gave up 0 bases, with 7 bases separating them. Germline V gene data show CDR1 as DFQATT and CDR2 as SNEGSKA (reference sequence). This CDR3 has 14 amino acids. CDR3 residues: CSATESSYNSPLHF. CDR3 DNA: TGCAGTGCTACGGAGAGCTCCTATAATTCACCCCTCCACTTT.

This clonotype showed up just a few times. The CDR3 bases are TGTGCCAGCAGCTTGCCAGGGCGAATGGAGACCCAGTACTTC. Translating it yields CASSLPGRMETQYF. V and J are TRBV7-2 and TRBJ2-5; perhaps TRBD1 as D (5 bases). Trimming pared 3 bases from V and 5 bases from J, leaving 13 bases between. Germline CDR1 and CDR2: SGHTA and FQGNSA. The CDR3 length is 14 residues.

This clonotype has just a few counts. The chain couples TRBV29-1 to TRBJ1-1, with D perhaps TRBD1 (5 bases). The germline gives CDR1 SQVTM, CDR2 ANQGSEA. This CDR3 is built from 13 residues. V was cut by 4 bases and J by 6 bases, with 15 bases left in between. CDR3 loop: CSVAPRQGAEAFF. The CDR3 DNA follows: TGCAGCGTTGCGCCCCGGCAGGGCGCTGAAGCTTTCTTT.

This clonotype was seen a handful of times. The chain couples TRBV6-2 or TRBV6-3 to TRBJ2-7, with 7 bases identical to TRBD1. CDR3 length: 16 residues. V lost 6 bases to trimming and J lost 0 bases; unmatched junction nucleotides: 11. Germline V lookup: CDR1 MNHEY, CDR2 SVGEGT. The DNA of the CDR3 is TGTGCCAGCAGATCCGACAGGGTCTCTAGCTCCTACGAGCAGTACTTC. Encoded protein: CASRSDRVSSSYEQYF.

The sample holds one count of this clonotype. CDR3 loop: CASSLFDSSGANVLTF. As DNA, the CDR3 is TGTGCCAGCAGTTTGTTTGACAGCTCTGGGGCCAACGTCCTGACTTTC. J is TRBJ2-6 and V is TRBV28; possibly TRBD1 for D (5 bases). This CDR3 has 16 residues. CDR1 and CDR2 from the germline V gene are MDHEN and SYDVKM. Between the trimmed V and J ends, which lost 3 bases and 0 bases, there was a span of 9 bases. Using reference TRBV28 and TRBJ2-6 for the parts outside the CDR3, the full variable domain is DVKVTQSSRYLVKRTGEKVFLECVQDMDHENMFWYRQDPGLGLRLIYFSYDVKMKEKGDIPEGYSVSREKKERFSLILESASTNQTSMYLCASSLFDSSGANVLTFGAGSRLTVL.

The CDR3, as DNA: TGCAGTGCTAGAGATACGAGGGGAAGAGAGACCCAGTACTTC. It translates to CSARDTRGRETQYF. This chain uses TRBV20-1 with TRBJ2-5; D assignment may be TRBD1 or TRBD2 (5 bases each). CDR1 is DFQATT and CDR2 is SNEGSKA in the germline V gene (reference sequence). Trimming removed 0 bases at V and 4 bases at J, with 12 bases between. The CDR3 is 14 residues long.

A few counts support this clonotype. The chain's CDR3 is CASSPISTTDTQYF. Here the CDR3 DNA reads TGTGCCAGCTCACCAATTTCGACAACAGATACGCAGTATTTT. This chain connects TRBV18 to TRBJ2-3; D is undetermined. The length of the CDR3 is 14 residues. V lost 2 bases and J lost 3, with 9 bases in between. The germline CDR1 and CDR2 sequences are KGHSH and LQKENI.